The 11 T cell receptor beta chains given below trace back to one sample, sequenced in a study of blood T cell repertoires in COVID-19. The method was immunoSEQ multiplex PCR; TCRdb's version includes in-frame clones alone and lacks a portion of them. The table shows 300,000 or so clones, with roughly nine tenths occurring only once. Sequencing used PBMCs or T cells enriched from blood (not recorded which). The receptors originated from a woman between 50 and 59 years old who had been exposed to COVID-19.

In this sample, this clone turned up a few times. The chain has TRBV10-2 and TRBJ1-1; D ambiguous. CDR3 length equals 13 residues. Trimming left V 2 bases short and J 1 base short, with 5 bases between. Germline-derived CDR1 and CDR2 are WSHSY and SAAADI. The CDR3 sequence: CASSEHKNTEAFF. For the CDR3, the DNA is TGCGCCAGCAGTGAGCACAAGAACACTGAAGCTTTCTTT.

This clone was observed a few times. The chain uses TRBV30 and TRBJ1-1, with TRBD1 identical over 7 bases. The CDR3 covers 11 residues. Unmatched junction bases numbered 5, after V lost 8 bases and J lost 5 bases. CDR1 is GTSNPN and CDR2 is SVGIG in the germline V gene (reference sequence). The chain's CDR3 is CAGHRGTEAFF. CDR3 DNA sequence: TGTGCCGGCCACAGGGGTACTGAAGCTTTCTTT.

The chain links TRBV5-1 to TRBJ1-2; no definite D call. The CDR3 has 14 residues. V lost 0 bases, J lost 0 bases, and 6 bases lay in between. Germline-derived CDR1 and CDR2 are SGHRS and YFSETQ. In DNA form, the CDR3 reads TGCGCCAGCAGCTTGGTCGGAGCTAACTATGGCTACACCTTC. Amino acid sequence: CASSLVGANYGYTF.

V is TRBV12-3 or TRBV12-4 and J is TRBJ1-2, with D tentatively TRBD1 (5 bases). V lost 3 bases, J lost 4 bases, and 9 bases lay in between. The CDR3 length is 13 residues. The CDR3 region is CASSFDGGYGYTF. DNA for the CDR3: TGTGCCAGCAGTTTTGACGGGGGCTATGGCTACACCTTC.

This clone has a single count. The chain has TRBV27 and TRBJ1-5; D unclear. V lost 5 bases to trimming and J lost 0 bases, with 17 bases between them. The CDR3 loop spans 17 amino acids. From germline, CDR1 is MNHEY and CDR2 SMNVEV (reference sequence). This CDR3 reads CASSPQSGVNSNQPQHF. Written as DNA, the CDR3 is TGTGCCAGCAGTCCCCAATCCGGGGTTAATAGCAATCAGCCCCAGCATTTT.

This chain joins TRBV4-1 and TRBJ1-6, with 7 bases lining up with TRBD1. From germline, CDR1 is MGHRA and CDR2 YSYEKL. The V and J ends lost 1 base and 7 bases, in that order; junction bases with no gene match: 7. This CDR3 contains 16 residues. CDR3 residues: CASSQATGVQNSPLHF. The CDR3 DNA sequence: TGCGCCAGCAGCCAAGCAACAGGGGTCCAAAATTCACCCCTCCACTTT.

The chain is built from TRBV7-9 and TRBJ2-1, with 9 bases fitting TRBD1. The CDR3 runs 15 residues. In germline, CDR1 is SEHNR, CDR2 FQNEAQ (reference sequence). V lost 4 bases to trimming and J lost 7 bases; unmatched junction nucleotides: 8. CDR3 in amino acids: CASSSTWTGDNEQFF. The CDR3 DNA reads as TGTGCCAGCAGCTCCACTTGGACAGGGGATAATGAGCAGTTCTTC.

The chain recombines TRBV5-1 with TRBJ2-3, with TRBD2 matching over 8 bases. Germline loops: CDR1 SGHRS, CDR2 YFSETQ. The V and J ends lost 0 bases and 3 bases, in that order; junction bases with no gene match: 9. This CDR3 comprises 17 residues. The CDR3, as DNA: TGCGCCAGCAGCTTGGGGCCTGTAGCGGGGTCGACAGATACGCAGTATTTT. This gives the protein CASSLGPVAGSTDTQYF.

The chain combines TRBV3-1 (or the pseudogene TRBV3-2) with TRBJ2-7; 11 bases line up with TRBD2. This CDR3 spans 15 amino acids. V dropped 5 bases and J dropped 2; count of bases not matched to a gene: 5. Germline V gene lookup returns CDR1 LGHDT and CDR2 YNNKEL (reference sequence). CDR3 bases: TGTGCCAGCAGCTCCATAGCGGGGGGGACCTACGAGCAGTACTTC. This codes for CASSSIAGGTYEQYF.

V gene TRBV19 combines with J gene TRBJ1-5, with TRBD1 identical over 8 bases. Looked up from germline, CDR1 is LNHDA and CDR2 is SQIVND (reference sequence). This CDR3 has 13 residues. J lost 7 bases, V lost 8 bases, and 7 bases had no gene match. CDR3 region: CASHGDRRQPQHF. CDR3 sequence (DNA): TGTGCCAGTCATGGGGACAGGAGACAGCCCCAGCATTTT.

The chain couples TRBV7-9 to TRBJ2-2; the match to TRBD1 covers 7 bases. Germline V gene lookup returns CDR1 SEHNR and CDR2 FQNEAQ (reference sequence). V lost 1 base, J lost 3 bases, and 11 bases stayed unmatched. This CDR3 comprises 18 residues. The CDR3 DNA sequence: TGTGCCAGCAGCTTAGGTCGCTTGACAGGGTTGTACACCGGGGAGCTGTTTTTT. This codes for CASSLGRLTGLYTGELFF.